The subject of this entry is one T cell receptor (beta chain). Antigen: not known. A junction end diverges from the germline sequence, so it may reflect a read error. The sample belongs to a study of cytomegalovirus exposure and HLA in healthy donors. Whole-study findings and limits: The majority of TCR sequences were rare, yet some public TCRs appeared in many donors.

Use of 60 Vbeta and 13 Jbeta primers characterized the PCR. Clones were sequenced by immunoSEQ multiplex PCR, and TCRdb holds only the in-frame ones, with some missing. The sample carries around 150,000 clones, under 75% recorded once. This CDR3 spans 15 amino acids. Germline V lookup: CDR1 LGHNA, CDR2 YSLEER. The source of this sequence is a man between 35 and 55 years old in good health and CMV-seropositive. The specimen sequenced was PBMCs. V gene TRBV4-3 combines with J gene TRBJ2-1; 9 positions agree with TRBD2. CDR3 loop: CASSEERGAYNEQFF. The CDR3 region has the DNA TGCGCCAGCAGCGAAGAGCGGGGGGCCTACAATGAGCAGTTCTTC.